This T cell receptor (beta chain) was recorded in a study of T cell responses to AZD1222 COVID-19 vaccine. Study-level information: Whether given at about 4 or about 12 weeks, second doses were pooled. Findings of the study overall: Reportedly, close to half of spike-specific TCRs are directed against unmutated variant regions. The peak T cell response came first, and repertoires were sampled only after it.

This clone was counted between two and nine times. Its antigen is undetermined. The CDR3 has 16 amino acids. V lost 5 bases, J lost 7 bases, and 10 bases stayed unmatched. The germline gives CDR1 SGHVS, CDR2 FQNEAQ. TCRdb's table, derived via immunoSEQ multiplex PCR, lists solely in-frame clones and lacks some. The sample has 95,000 to 150,000 clones; 80% to 90% are singletons. The specimen was peripheral blood, collected on day 0 of AZD1222 vaccination. The J gene is TRBJ2-1, the V gene TRBV7-8, with 11 bases lining up with TRBD2. The sequence derives from an adult in good health. CDR3 loop: CASSPIAGGVGNEQFF. The CDR3, as DNA: TGTGCCAGCAGCCCTATAGCGGGAGGGGTGGGGAATGAGCAGTTCTTC.